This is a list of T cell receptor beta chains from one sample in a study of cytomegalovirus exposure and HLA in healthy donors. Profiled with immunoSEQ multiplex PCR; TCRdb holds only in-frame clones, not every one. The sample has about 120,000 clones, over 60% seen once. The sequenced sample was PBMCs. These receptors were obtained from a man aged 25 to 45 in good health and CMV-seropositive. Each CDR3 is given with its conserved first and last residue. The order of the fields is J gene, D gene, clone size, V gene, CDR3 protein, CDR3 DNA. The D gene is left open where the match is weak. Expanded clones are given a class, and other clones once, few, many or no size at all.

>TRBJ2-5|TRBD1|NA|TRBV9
CASSFRPGQAETQYF
TGTGCCAGCAGCTTCAGACCGGGACAGGCAGAGACCCAGTACTTC
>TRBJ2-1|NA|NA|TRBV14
CASSRAGGRYNEQFF
TGTGCCAGCAGCCGAGCTGGCGGGCGCTACAATGAGCAGTTCTTC
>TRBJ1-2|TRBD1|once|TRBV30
CAWSAGQGDGYTF
TGTGCCTGGAGTGCGGGACAGGGAGATGGCTACACCTTC
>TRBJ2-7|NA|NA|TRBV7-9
CASSLNWQDSYEQYF
TGTGCCAGCAGCCTGAACTGGCAGGACTCCTACGAGCAGTACTTC
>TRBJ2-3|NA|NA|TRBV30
CAWSVGGDTQYF
TGTGCCTGGAGTGTAGGGGGAGATACGCAGTATTTT
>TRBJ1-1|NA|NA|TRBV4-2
CASSQAVGGMDTEAFF
TGTGCCAGCAGCCAAGCCGTCGGGGGAATGGACACTGAAGCTTTCTTT
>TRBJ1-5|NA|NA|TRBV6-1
CASQSRYSQPQHF
TGTGCCAGCCAGAGCAGGTACAGTCAACCCCAGCATTTT
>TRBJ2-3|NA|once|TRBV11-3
CASSINGLVTDTQYF
TGTGCCAGCAGCATCAACGGGTTAGTCACAGATACGCAGTATTTT
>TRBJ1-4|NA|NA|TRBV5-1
CASSLAGSGGEKLFF
TGCGCCAGCAGCTTGGCCGGGTCCGGTGGTGAAAAACTGTTTTTT
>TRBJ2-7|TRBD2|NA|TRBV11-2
CASSPLSGTSAYEQYF
TGTGCCAGCAGCCCGCTATCCGGGACTAGCGCTTACGAGCAGTACTTC
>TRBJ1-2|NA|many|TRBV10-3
CAIRAQGIYGYTF
TGTGCCATCCGGGCACAGGGAATCTATGGCTACACCTTC
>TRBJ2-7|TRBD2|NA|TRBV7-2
CASSSITSGASYEQYF
TGTGCCAGCAGCTCGATAACTAGCGGGGCCTCCTACGAGCAGTACTTC
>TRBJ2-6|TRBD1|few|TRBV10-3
CATRYRGGANVLTF
TGTGCCACCCGTTACAGGGGAGGGGCCAACGTCCTGACTTTC
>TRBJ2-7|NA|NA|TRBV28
CASSLPDSTYEQYF
TGTGCCAGCAGTTTGCCCGACAGTACCTACGAGCAGTACTTC
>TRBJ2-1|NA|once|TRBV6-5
CASGQSSYNEQFF
TGTGCCAGCGGACAGAGCTCCTACAATGAGCAGTTCTTC
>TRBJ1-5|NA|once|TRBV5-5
CASSSAGDPNQPQHF
TGTGCCAGCAGCTCAGCAGGGGACCCGAATCAGCCCCAGCATTTT
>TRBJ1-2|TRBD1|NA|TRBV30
CAWRSDRVKYYGYTF
TGTGCCTGGAGGTCGGACAGGGTGAAGTATTATGGCTACACCTTC
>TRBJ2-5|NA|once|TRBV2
CASGLVEAETQYF
TGTGCCAGCGGGCTAGTGGAGGCAGAGACCCAGTACTTC
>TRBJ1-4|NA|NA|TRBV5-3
CAGPRPPVNEKLFF
TGTGCCGGTCCTCGCCCTCCAGTTAATGAAAAACTGTTTTTT